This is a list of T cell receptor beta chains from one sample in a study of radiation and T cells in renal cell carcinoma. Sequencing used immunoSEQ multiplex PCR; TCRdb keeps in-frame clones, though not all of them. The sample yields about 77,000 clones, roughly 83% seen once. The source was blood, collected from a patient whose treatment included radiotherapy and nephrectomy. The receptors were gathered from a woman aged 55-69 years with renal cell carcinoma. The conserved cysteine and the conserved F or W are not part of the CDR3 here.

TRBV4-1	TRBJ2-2	ASSQDGPGGTGELF
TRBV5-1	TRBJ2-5	ASSLVPGALETQY
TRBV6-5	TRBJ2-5	ASSHGTGGTQY
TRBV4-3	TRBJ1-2	ASSQDGHDGYT
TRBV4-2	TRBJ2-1	ASSQDPGSSGNEQF
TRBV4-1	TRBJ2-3	ASSQAVGDTQY
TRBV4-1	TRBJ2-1	ASSHTGRTRGNEQF
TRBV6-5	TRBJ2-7	ASSYSYSNSYEQY
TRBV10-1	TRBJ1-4	ASSIGTPEISRTNEKLF
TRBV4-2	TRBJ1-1	ASSQEARRDLVRGKAF
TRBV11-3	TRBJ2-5	ASSLGRGQETQY
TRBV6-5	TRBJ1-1	ASSSRLNTEAF
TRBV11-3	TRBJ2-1	ASSPTAGTSYNEQF
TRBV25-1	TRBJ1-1	ASSGRFQGYTEAF
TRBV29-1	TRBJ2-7	SVDGQGSYEQY
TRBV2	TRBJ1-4	ASSENRGELEKLF
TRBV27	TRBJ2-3	ASSLWVTGDTQY
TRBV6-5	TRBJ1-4	ASGYRAATNEKLF
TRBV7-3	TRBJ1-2	ASSLTGGRSGYT
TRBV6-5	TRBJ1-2	ASSYSGLEGYT
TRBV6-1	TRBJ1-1	ASKVYGNTEAF
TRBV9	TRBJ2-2	ASSVGASGANTGELF
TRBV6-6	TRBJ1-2	ASSPPEPIQYGYT
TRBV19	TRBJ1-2	ASSRQGSSYGYT
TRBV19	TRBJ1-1	ASRAEGQYTEAF
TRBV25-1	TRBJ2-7	ASSGGRQISSYEQY
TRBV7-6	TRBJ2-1	ASSLVPGRSSYNEQF
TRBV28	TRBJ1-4	ASSSSGGDEKLF
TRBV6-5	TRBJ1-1	ASSYSTTGGSEAF
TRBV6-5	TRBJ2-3	ASRKDHTDTQY
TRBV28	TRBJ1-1	ASKSGGPRVAF
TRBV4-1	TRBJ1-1	ASSQEQATGAF
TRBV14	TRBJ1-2	ASSHGTAIYGYT
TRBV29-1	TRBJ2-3	SVLTDTQY
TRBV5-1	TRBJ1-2	ASSSPRTGGFDYGYT
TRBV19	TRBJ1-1	ASSIVVYTEAF
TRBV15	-	ATSPTRDSSYEQY
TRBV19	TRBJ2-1	ASIDRQRGYNEQF
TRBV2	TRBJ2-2	ASSDTPGVGWGAGELF
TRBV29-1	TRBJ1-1	SSGLPNTEAF
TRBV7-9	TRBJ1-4	ASSFERDWEKLF
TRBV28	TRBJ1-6	ASSSPTGVNSPLH
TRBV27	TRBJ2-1	ASSLIAGYNEQF
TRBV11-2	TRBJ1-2	ASSPGAGYGYT
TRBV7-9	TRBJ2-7	ASSLSVHEQY
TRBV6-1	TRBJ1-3	ASSTTGTSGNTIY
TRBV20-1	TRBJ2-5	SARREETQY
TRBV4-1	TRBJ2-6	ASSRFLAGANVLT
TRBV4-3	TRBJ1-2	ASSQDLALRGYT
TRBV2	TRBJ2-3	ASSEAGGAGDTQY
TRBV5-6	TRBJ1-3	ASSLSVGNTGNTIY
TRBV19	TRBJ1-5	ASLKTGNNQPQH
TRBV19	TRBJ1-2	ASGTGRGRNYGYT
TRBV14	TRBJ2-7	ASSPPGTGNPRTYEQY
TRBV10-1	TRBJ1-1	ASSSDTEAF
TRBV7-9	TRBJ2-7	ASRGGPYEQY
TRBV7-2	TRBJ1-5	ASSLGGAPNQPQH
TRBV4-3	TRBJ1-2	ASSQDGTPGGYT
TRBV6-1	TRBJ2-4	ASSELKGNIQY